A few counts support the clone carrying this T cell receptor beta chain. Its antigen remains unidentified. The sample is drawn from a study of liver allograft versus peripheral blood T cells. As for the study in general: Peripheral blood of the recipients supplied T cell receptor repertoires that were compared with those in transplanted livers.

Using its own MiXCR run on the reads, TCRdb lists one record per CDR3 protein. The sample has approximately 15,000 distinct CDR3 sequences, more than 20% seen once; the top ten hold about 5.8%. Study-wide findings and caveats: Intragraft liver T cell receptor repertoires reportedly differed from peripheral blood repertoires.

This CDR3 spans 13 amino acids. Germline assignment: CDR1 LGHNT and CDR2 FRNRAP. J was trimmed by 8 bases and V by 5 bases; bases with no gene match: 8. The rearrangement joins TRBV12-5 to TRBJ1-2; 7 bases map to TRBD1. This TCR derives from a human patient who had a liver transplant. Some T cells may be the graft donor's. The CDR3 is CASGLEGARGYTF. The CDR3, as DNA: TGTGCTAGTGGTCTCGAGGGGGCGAGAGGCTACACCTTC.